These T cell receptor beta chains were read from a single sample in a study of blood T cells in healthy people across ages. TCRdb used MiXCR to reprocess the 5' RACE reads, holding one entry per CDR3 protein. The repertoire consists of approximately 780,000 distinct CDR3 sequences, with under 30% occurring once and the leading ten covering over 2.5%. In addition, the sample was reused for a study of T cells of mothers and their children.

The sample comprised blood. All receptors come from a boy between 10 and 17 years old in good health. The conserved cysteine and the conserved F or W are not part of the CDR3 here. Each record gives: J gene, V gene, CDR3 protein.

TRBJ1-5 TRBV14 ASSSRTTSRDMLH
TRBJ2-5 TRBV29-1 SVAQADQETQY
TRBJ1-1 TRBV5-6 ASSLDASNTEAF
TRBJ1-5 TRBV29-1 LRRLSNQPQH
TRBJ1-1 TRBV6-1 ATSTGTVNTEAF
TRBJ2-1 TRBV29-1 SAGGSYNEQF
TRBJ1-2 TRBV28 ASSPSRLPNYGYT
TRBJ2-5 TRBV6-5 ASSYSFDLGQETQY
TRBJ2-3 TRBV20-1 SASGTVTDTQY
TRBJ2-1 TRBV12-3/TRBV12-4 ASNNPVGSYNEQF
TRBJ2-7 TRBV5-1 ASSLDFGTGVHEQY
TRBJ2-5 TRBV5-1 ASSLRASGGTQQETQY
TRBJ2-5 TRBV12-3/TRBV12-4 ASSLVAGSGAQY
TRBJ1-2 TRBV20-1 SASEGLNYGYT
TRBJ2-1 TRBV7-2 ASSSKGGEQF
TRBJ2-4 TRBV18 ASSPEPGQGPSLAKNIQY
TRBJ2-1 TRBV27 ASSPLYREAGGVEQF
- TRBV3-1 ASSQDWAAQRTQY
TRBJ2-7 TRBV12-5 ASAPDRDYEQY
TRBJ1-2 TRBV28 ASSTGQRYGYT
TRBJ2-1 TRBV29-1 SVDSGRARDEQF
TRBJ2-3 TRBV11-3 ASSFMTTDTQY
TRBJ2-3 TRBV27 ASSLWPVSGESTDTQY
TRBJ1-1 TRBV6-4 AGSDTGGVTEAF
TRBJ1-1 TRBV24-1 ATSGAQGQNTEAF